A selection of T cell receptor beta chains follows, all from one sample in a study of blood T cell repertoires in COVID-19. Sequenced by immunoSEQ multiplex PCR; TCRdb stores in-frame clones only, minus some. The table lists approximately 180,000 clones, approximately 88% of them singletons. Input material: peripheral blood. These receptors were obtained from a woman in her 40s with COVID-19, enrolled during active disease. Both conserved end residues are part of each CDR3. D genes are given only for firm matches. Not all rows give a size; the values are once, few, many and, for expanded clones, a class.

j_call v_call d_call clone_size cdr3_nt cdr3_aa
TRBJ1-3 TRBV3-1/TRBV3-2 . . TGTGCCAGCAGCCCAGTGAGGGGAAACACCATATATTTT CASSPVRGNTIYF
TRBJ2-1 TRBV20-1 TRBD2 . TGCAGTGCTAGTGCTAGCGGGAGTAAAGTTGAGTTCTTC CSASASGSKVEFF
TRBJ2-5 TRBV24-1 TRBD1 . TGTGCCACCAGTGATCCCCCCGGACAGGGGGGACAAGAGACCCAGTACTTC CATSDPPGQGGQETQYF
TRBJ2-5 TRBV18 TRBD2 . TGTGCCAGCTCACCCCGTGCGGGGGGTTTCCAAGAGACCCAGTACTTC CASSPRAGGFQETQYF
TRBJ2-3 TRBV27 TRBD1 . TGTGCCAGCAGTTTACTTTCAGGGGGCGTAACAGATACGCAGTATTTT CASSLLSGGVTDTQYF
TRBJ2-4 TRBV6-4 TRBD1 few TGTGCCAGCATCGAAGGGGACAGCAGAATTTTAGCCAAAAACATTCAGTACTTC CASIEGDSRILAKNIQYF
TRBJ1-2 TRBV18 . . TGTGCCAGCTCGCTACGGGGGACGAGGATCGATGGCTACACCTTC CASSLRGTRIDGYTF
TRBJ1-2 TRBV19 . few TGTGCCAGTAGTGCGGGACGGAGAGGTTATGGCTACACCTTC CASSAGRRGYGYTF
TRBJ2-5 TRBV7-2 TRBD2 . TGTGCCAGCAGCCGGGGGGAACTAGCGGGAGTGCGAGAGACCCAGTACTTC CASSRGELAGVRETQYF
TRBJ1-1 TRBV25-1 . . TGTGCCAGCAATAGAAACACTGAAGCTTTCTTT CASNRNTEAFF
TRBJ1-6 TRBV5-1 TRBD1 . TGCGCCAGCAGCTTCGGACAGGAGGGTTCACCCCTCCACTTT CASSFGQEGSPLHF
TRBJ2-2 TRBV7-3 . . TGTGCCAGCACCACTGTTGGGGGCTTCGGGGAGCTGTTTTTT CASTTVGGFGELFF
TRBJ1-1 TRBV7-9 . . TGTGCCAGCAGCTTACCCTTGGGCGCAGCTTTCTTT CASSLPLGAAFF
TRBJ2-3 TRBV7-6 . . TGTGCCAGCAGCATTCGTTTGGATACGCAGTATTTT CASSIRLDTQYF
TRBJ2-1 TRBV19 TRBD2 . TGTGCCAGTACCCCCGGGACTAGCGGGAGGGCCTACAATGAGCAGTTCTTC CASTPGTSGRAYNEQFF
TRBJ1-3 TRBV28 TRBD1 . TGTGCCAGCAGGGGACAGGGTTGGAACACCATATATTTT CASRGQGWNTIYF
TRBJ1-5 TRBV28 . . TGTGCCAGCAGTTTATTAGCAGGGAATAGCAATCAGCCCCAGCATTTT CASSLLAGNSNQPQHF
TRBJ1-2 TRBV4-1 . . TGCGCCAGCAGCCAAGGGGATACAGGCAGCTATGGCTACACCTTC CASSQGDTGSYGYTF
TRBJ2-7 TRBV3-1/TRBV3-2 TRBD1 . TGTGCCAGCAGCCAGGAGACAGGGGCGATCTCCTACGAGCAGTACTTC CASSQETGAISYEQYF
TRBJ2-5 TRBV11-2 . . TGTGCCAGCAGCTTTCAGATACAAGAGACCCAGTACTTC CASSFQIQETQYF
TRBJ1-1 TRBV4-1 . . TGCGCCAGCAGCCGCGAGGGGAACACTGAAGCTTTCTTT CASSREGNTEAFF
TRBJ1-1 TRBV15 TRBD1 . TGTGCCACCAGCCTAACAGGGGAGGCTTTCTTT CATSLTGEAFF
TRBJ2-2 TRBV10-1 TRBD2 . TGCGCCGGCGCACGGGGAGGGGTTAACACCGGGGAGCTGTTTTTT CAGARGGVNTGELFF
TRBJ1-6 TRBV18 TRBD1 . TGTGCCAGCTCACCACCCGACAGGGTTTTTAATTCACCCCTCCACTTT CASSPPDRVFNSPLHF
TRBJ1-5 TRBV7-2 TRBD1 . TGTGCCAGCAGCCCCCGGGACAGGCAATCGCCCCAGCATTTT CASSPRDRQSPQHF
TRBJ2-2 TRBV5-1 TRBD1 . TGCGCCAGCAGCTCGCTGCCAGGGGGCCTGAACACCGGGGAGCTGTTTTTT CASSSLPGGLNTGELFF
TRBJ1-6 TRBV21-1 . . TGTGCCAGCAGCTCCCGGACAGCGCGAAAGAATTCACCCCTCCACTTT CASSSRTARKNSPLHF
TRBJ1-1 TRBV29-1 TRBD1 . TGCAGCGTTGAGTCCGACAGGGCGGGCACTGAAGCTTTCTTT CSVESDRAGTEAFF
TRBJ2-7 TRBV2 TRBD2 . TGTGCCAGCAGCTCCCCGGAGGGAGGGTTGTTCTACGAGCAGTACTTC CASSSPEGGLFYEQYF
TRBJ2-5 TRBV19 TRBD1 once TGTGCCAGTAGTATCGGGCAGGGGGCGCGGGAGACCCAGTACTTC CASSIGQGARETQYF
TRBJ1-5 TRBV11-2 . . TGTGCCAGCAGCTTAGGGGGTGGGGCAGGTTACAATCAGCCCCAGCATTTT CASSLGGGAGYNQPQHF
TRBJ2-3 TRBV7-9 TRBD2 few TGTGCCAGCAGCTTAAATCTAGCGGGAGGGGGAGATACGCAGTATTTT CASSLNLAGGGDTQYF
TRBJ1-2 TRBV12-3/TRBV12-4 . few TGTGCCGTCGAATCGCGGGGCCGAAGTGGCTACACCTTC CAVESRGRSGYTF
TRBJ2-2 TRBV4-1 TRBD2 . TGCGCCAGCAGCCTGCGACTAGCGGCAGACACCGGGGAGCTGTTTTTT CASSLRLAADTGELFF
TRBJ1-1 TRBV19 TRBD1 . TGTGCCAGTAGACCGACAGGGGAGGTGAACACTGAAGCTTTCTTT CASRPTGEVNTEAFF
TRBJ2-2 TRBV12-3/TRBV12-4 . . TGTGCCAGCAGGGAGCCAGGGACCGGGGAGCTGTTTTTT CASREPGTGELFF
TRBJ1-5 TRBV10-3 . . TGTGCCATCAGTGAGACGACGGCCTCGGGGCCCCAGCATTTT CAISETTASGPQHF
TRBJ2-7 TRBV6-5 TRBD2 . TGTGCCACTCAGCGGGAGCACCACTACGAGCAGTACTTC CATQREHHYEQYF
TRBJ1-1 TRBV10-3 . . TGTGCCATCAGTGAGGGTGCGGCTGAAGCTTTCTTT CAISEGAAEAFF
TRBJ2-1 TRBV4-2 . . TGTGCCAGCAGCCAAGAGGGGGCGGCAGATGAGCAGTTCTTC CASSQEGAADEQFF
TRBJ2-1 TRBV3-1/TRBV3-2 TRBD2 . TGTGCCAGCAGCCTGCCTAGCGGGCGAAACAATGAGCAGTTCTTC CASSLPSGRNNEQFF
TRBJ2-3 TRBV19 TRBD1 . TGTGCCAGTAGTACCCCAGGGGGAGATAATACGCAGTATTTT CASSTPGGDNTQYF
TRBJ1-5 TRBV18 . . TGTGCCAGCTCACGCCAGGACAATCAGCCCCAGCATTTT CASSRQDNQPQHF
TRBJ2-5 TRBV5-1 . . TGCGCCAGCAGCTTAGGACTATCTCAGACCCAGTACTTC CASSLGLSQTQYF
TRBJ2-3 TRBV5-4 . . TGTGCCAGCAGCTTAATATTAGTCGATACGCAGTATTTT CASSLILVDTQYF
TRBJ2-7 TRBV5-6 . . TGTGCCAGCAGCTTGGCCTCGGAGTACGAGCAGTACTTC CASSLASEYEQYF
TRBJ1-1 TRBV29-1 . . TGCAGCGTTCGGGTTGGAGGAACTGAAGCTTTCTTT CSVRVGGTEAFF
TRBJ2-5 TRBV18 TRBD2 . TGTGCCAGCTCACTCTTCGGGACTAGCGGGAGGGCCGGAGAGACCCAGTACTTC CASSLFGTSGRAGETQYF
TRBJ2-5 TRBV4-1 TRBD2 . TGCGCCAGCAGCCAGGCGGGAGCCGGTCAAGAGACCCAGTACTTC CASSQAGAGQETQYF
TRBJ2-7 TRBV7-3 TRBD2 once TGTGCCAGCAGCCCGCTACCGACTAGCGGGGAGCAGTACTTC CASSPLPTSGEQYF
TRBJ2-1 TRBV11-3 TRBD2 . TGTGCCAGCAGCGAAGAGGGACTAGCGGGAGACAATGAGCAGTTCTTC CASSEEGLAGDNEQFF
TRBJ1-5 TRBV5-3 . . TGTGCCAGAAGCTCGGAGGGCCTTCATCAGCCCCAGCATTTT CARSSEGLHQPQHF
TRBJ2-7 TRBV11-2 TRBD2 . TGTGCCAGCAGCTTAGATCGGGGGGGTAGCTACGAGCAGTACTTC CASSLDRGGSYEQYF
TRBJ1-2 TRBV21-1 . . TGTGCCAGCAGCAAAGGACAGGGAGGAAATGGCTACACCTTC CASSKGQGGNGYTF
TRBJ1-5 TRBV24-1 . . TGTGCCACCAGTGATGCGACTCGACAGGACATATGGCCCCAGCATTTT CATSDATRQDIWPQHF
TRBJ1-2 TRBV19 . . TGTGCCAGTAACACGCTGACGGGGGGCTCCTATGGCTACACCTTC CASNTLTGGSYGYTF
TRBJ1-5 TRBV20-1 . . TGCAGTGCTAGTACGGAGCTGAATCAGCCCCAGCATTTT CSASTELNQPQHF
TRBJ2-7 TRBV6-6 TRBD2 . TGTGCCAGCAGAGGGGCGGGAGCCTTCGACGAGCAGTACTTC CASRGAGAFDEQYF
TRBJ1-1 TRBV7-8 . . TGTGCCAGCAGCTTCAAGAGGAACGGGAACACTGAAGCTTTCTTT CASSFKRNGNTEAFF
TRBJ1-2 TRBV27 . . TGTGCCAGCAGTTTGTGGGACATAGCTAACTATGGCTACACCTTC CASSLWDIANYGYTF